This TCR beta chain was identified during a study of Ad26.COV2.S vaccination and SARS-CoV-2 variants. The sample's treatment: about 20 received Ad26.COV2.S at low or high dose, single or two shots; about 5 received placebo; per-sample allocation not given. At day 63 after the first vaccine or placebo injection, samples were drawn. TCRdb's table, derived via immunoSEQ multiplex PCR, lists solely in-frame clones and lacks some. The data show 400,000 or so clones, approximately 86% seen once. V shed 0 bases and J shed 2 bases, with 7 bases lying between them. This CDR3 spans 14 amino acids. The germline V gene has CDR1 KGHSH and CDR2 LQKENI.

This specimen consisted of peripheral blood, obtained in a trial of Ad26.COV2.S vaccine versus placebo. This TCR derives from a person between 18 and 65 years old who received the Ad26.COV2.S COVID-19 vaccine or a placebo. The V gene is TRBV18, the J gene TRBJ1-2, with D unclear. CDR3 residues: CASSPPGRNYGYTF. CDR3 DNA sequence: TGTGCCAGCTCACCACCGGGGAGGAACTATGGCTACACCTTC.